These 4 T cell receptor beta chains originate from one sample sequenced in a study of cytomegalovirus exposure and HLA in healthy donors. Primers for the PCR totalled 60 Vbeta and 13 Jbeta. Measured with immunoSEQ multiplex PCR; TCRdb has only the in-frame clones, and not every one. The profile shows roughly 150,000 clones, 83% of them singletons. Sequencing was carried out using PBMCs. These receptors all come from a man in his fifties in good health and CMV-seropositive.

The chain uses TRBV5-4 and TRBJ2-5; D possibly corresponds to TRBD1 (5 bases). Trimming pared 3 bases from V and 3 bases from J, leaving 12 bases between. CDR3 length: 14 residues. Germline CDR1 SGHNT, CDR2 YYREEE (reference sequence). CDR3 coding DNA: TGTGCCAGCAGCTCCGACAAAGGGGAAGAGACCCAGTACTTC. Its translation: CASSSDKGEETQYF.

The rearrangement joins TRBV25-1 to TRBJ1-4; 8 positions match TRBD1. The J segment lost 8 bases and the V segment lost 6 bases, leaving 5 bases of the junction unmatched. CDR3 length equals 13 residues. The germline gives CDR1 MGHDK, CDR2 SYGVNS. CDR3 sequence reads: CASSWTGNEKLFF. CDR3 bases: TGTGCCAGCAGCTGGACAGGGAACGAAAAACTGTTTTTT. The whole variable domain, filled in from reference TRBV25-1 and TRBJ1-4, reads EADIYQTPRYLVIGTGKKITLECSQTMGHDKMYWYQQDPGMELHLIHYSYGVNSTEKGDLSSESTVSRIRTEHFPLTLESARPSHTSQYLCASSWTGNEKLFFGSGTQLSVL.

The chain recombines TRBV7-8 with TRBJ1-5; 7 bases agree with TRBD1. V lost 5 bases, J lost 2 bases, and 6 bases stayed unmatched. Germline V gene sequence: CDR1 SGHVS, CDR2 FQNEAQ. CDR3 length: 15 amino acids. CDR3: CASSQTGAGNQPQHF. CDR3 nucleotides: TGTGCCAGCAGCCAAACAGGGGCAGGCAATCAGCCCCAGCATTTT. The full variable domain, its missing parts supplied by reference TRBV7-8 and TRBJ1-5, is GAGVSQSPRYKVAKRGQDVALRCDPISGHVSLFWYQQALGQGPEFLTYFQNEAQLDKSGLPSDRFFAERPEGSVSTLKIQRTQQEDSAVYLCASSQTGAGNQPQHFGDGTRLSIL.

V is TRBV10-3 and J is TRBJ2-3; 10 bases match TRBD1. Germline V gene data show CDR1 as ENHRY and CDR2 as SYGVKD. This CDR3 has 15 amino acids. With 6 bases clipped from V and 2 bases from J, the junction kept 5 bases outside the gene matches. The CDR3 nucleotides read TGTGCCATCAGCCCCGGGACAGGGGTCACAGATACGCAGTATTTT. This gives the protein CAISPGTGVTDTQYF.